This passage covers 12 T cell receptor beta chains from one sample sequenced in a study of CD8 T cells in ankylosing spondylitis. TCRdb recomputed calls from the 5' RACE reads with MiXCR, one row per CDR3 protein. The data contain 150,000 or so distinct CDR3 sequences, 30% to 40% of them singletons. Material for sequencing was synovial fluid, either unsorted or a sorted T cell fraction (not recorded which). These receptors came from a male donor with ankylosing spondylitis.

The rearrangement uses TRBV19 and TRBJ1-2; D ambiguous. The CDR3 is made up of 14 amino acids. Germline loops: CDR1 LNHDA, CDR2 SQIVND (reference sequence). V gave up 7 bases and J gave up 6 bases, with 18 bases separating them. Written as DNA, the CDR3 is TGTGCCAGTAACCTGGACCCCCGGAGGCATGGCTACACCTTC. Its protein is CASNLDPRRHGYTF.

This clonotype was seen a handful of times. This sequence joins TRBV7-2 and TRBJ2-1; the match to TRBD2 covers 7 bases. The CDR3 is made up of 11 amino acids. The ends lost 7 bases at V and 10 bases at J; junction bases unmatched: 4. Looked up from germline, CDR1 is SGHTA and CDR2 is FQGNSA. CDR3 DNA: TGTGCCAGCACCACCGGGGGGGAGCAGTTCTTC. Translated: CASTTGGEQFF.

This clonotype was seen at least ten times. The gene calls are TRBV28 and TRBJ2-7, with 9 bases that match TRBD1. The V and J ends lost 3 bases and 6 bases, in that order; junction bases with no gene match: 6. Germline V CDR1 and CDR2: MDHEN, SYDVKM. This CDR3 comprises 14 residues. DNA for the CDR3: TGTGCCAGCAGTTTGGCCGGGACAGGGAGCGAGCAGTACTTC. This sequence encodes CASSLAGTGSEQYF.

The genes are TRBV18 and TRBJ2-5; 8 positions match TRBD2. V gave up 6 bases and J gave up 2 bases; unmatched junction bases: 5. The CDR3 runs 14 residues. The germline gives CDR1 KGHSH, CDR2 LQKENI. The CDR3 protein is CASSSSGSQETQYF. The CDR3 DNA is TGTGCCAGCTCGTCTAGCGGGTCACAAGAGACCCAGTACTTC.

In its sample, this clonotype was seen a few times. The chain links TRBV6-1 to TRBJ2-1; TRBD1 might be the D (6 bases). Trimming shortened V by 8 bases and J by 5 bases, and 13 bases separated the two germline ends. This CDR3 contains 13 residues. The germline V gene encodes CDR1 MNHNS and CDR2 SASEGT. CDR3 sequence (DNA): TGTGCCAGCGCTAAGACAGGAAACAATGAGCAGTTCTTC. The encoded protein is CASAKTGNNEQFF.

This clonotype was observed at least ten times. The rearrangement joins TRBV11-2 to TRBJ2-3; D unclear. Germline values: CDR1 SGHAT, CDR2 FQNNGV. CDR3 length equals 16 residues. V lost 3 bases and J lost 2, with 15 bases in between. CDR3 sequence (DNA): TGTGCCAGCAGCTTTTCCAGGTCGGATCTCACAGATACGCAGTATTTT. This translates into CASSFSRSDLTDTQYF. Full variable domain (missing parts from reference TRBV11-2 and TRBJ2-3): EAGVAQSPRYKIIEKRQSVAFWCNPISGHATLYWYQQILGQGPKLLIQFQNNGVVDDSQLPKDRFSAERLKGVDSTLKIQPAKLEDSAVYLCASSFSRSDLTDTQYFGPGTRLTVL.

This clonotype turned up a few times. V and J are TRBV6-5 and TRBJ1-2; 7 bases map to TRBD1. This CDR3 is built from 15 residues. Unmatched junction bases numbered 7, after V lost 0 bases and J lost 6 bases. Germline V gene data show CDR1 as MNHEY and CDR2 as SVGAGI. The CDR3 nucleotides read TGTGCCAGCAGTTACTCGGCGACAGGGACGGATGGCTACACCTTC. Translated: CASSYSATGTDGYTF.

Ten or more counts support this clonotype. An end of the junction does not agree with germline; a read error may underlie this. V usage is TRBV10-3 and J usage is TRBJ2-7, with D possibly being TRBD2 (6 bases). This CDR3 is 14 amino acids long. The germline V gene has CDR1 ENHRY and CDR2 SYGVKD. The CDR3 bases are TGTGCCATCAGTCTTGGCCGGGACTCCGACGAGCAGTACTTC. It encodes CAISLGRDSDEQYF.

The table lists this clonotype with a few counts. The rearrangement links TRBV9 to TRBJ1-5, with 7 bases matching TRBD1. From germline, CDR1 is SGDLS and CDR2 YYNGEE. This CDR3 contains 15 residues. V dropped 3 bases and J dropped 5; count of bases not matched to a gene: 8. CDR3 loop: CASSADGQVYQPQHF. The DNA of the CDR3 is TGTGCCAGCAGCGCCGACGGACAGGTGTATCAGCCCCAGCATTTT.

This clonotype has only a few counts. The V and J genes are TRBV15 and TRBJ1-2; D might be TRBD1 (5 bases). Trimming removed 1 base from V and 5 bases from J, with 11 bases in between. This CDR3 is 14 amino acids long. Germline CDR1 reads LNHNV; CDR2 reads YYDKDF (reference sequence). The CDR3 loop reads CATSRAGVGYGYTF. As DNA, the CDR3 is TGTGCCACCAGCAGAGCGGGGGTGGGGTATGGCTACACCTTC. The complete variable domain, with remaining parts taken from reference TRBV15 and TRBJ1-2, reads DAMVIQNPRYQVTQFGKPVTLSCSQTLNHNVMYWYQQKSSQAPKLLFHYYDKDFNNEADTPDNFQSRRPNTSFCFLDIRSPGLGDTAMYLCATSRAGVGYGYTFGSGTRLTVV.

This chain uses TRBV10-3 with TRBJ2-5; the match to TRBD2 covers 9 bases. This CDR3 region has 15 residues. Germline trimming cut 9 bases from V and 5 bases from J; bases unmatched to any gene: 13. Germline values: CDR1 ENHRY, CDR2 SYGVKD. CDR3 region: CAISPAAGGRETQYF. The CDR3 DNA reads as TGTGCCATTTCGCCCGCAGCGGGAGGCAGGGAGACCCAGTACTTC.

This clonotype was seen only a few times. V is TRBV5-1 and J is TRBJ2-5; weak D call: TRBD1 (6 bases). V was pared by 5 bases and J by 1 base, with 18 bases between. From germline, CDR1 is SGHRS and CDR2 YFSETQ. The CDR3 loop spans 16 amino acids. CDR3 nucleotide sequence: TGCGCCAGCAGACCTGACATTGGGGGCATCCAAGAGACCCAGTACTTC. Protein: CASRPDIGGIQETQYF.